A single T cell receptor (beta chain) is shown here with its context. Antigen unknown. The sample is drawn from a study of cytomegalovirus exposure and HLA in healthy donors. The study, taken as a whole, reports: Some public TCRs appeared in many individuals, while most sequences were rare. The classifier, whose performance was assessed in both the original and validation cohorts, reportedly diagnosed cytomegalovirus status with high specificity and sensitivity. Associated with cytomegalovirus, according to the listing, were approximately 160 TCR beta chains.

This CDR3 is 15 amino acids long. Germline CDR1 and CDR2: MNHNS and SASEGT. The V end was cut by 6 bases, the J end by 3 bases, with 18 bases between. Amplification used 60 Vbeta primers and 13 Jbeta primers. Measured with immunoSEQ multiplex PCR; TCRdb has only the in-frame clones, and not every one. The sample has about 170,000 clones. The sample comprised PBMCs. The receptor was derived from a woman aged 55-70 years in good health and CMV-seronegative. This rearrangement joins TRBV6-1 to TRBJ2-7; D gene ambiguous. The CDR3 loop reads CASRVAFTPLYEQYF. The CDR3 coding sequence is TGTGCCAGCAGGGTAGCTTTTACTCCTCTCTACGAGCAGTACTTC.